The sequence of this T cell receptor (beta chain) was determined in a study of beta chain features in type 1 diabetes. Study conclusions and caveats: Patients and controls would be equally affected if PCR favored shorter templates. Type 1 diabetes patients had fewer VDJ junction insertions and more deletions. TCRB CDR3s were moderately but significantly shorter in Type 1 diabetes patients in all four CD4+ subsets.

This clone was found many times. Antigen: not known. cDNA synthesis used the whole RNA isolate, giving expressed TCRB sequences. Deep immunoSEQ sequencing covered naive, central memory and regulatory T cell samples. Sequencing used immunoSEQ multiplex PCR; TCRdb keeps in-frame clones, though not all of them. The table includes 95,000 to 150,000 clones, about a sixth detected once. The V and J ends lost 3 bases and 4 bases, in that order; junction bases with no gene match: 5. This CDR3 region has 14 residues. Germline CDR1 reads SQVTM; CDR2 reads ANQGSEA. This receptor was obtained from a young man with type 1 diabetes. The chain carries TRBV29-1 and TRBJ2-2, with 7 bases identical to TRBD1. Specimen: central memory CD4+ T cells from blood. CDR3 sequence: CSVDLQGSTGELFF. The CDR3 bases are TGCAGCGTTGACTTACAGGGGAGCACCGGGGAGCTGTTTTTT.